This TCR beta chain derives from a study of blood T cell repertoires in COVID-19. V was cut by 1 base and J by 3 bases, with 9 bases left in between. There are 14 residues in the CDR3. Looked up from germline, CDR1 is LGHNA and CDR2 is YNFKEQ. Profiling relied on immunoSEQ multiplex PCR, and the TCRdb table lists in-frame clones only, not all of them. This table has 75,000 to 100,000 clones, approximately 90% appearing once. J is TRBJ2-5 and V is TRBV4-2; D possibly corresponds to TRBD1 (6 bases). What was sequenced was peripheral blood. This TCR derives from a man between 65 and 80 years old with acute or convalescent COVID-19. This chain's CDR3 is CASSQVQGKETQYF. CDR3 DNA: TGTGCCAGCAGCCAAGTACAGGGTAAAGAGACCCAGTACTTC.